This T cell receptor beta chain was sequenced during a study of naive and memory T cell subsets listed by TCRdb under 2017. With respect to the entire study: The study applied an open-source, UMI-based TCR alpha and beta sequencing pipeline to sorted naive and memory peripheral blood T cell subsets. Complete agreement was observed between the functional CMV T cell responses and the IgG serology results. RNA was DNase-treated and reverse transcribed with TCR constant-region primers, mostly using SuperScript III.

Trimming removed 1 base from V and 0 bases from J, leaving 4 bases between the germline ends. Its CDR3 holds 15 amino acids, cysteine through phenylalanine. Left in the record is the CDR3 DNA by itself, 45 bases read in frame from the first base. For CDR1 and CDR2, the germline V gene lists SGHVS and FQNEAQ. The paper as a whole reports these results and caveats: Once error correction was done, more than 90% of naive TCR sequences showed up just once, which made the naive abundance distributions much steeper than those of the memory subsets. The repertoire findings for the naive and memory subsets could not be validated against a ground truth because none was available. TCR abundance followed a power law whose exponent differed between naive and memory subsets but was consistent across the three individuals. RNA-based TCR counts may be influenced by expression changes linked to T cell activation and differentiation. In both CD4 and CD8 cells, a rise in Gini index and a fall in Shannon and inverse Simpson diversity were observed from naive through CM, EM and EMRA. A clonotype was defined as a single alpha or beta chain sequence rather than as a paired alpha/beta receptor.

The method behind the library was UMI-ligation and nested PCR. To cover both TRBC1 and TRBC2, the beta constant-region primer consisted of an equimolar mix of two oligonucleotides. Four rounds of PCR, combining the SP2 primer with nested alpha and beta constant-region primers, were used to amplify the ligated cDNA. A single-stranded oligonucleotide containing the SP2 primer and a 12-nucleotide UMI was joined to the 3' end of the cDNA by T4 RNA ligase 1. The ligation reaction was kept at 16 degrees C for roughly 20-24 hours. PCR2 was typically performed as a SYBR Green qPCR and was stopped at a predetermined threshold so that over-amplification was prevented. Agencourt AMPure XP magnetic beads were used for all purifications after the first. Libraries were quantified by Qubit and checked on a TapeStation, with a main peak expected near 650 bp. The pooled libraries were sequenced on an Illumina MiSeq using v2 2x251 paired-end kits, which usually yielded roughly 0.95-2.1 million reads per sample. Each sample's library went into the pool at roughly 4 nM, and about 5-7.5% PhiX was added to help with cluster recognition. As for how the authors treated the data: FASTQ reads processed by Demultiplexor were assigned V and J genes by Decombinator through tag matching that tolerated a single base-pair mismatch. UMIs were used by Collapsinator to correct both sequencing errors and frequency errors arising from PCR heterogeneity. TCRs were translated and CDR3s were extracted from the conserved cysteine to the FGXG phenylalanine by CDR3Translator, with non-productive sequences being flagged. Gini, Shannon entropy and inverse Simpson indices were calculated on repertoires subsampled to equal numbers of UMI-defined TCRs. Within the linear range, a power law was fitted to clonotype abundance distributions using maximum likelihood. For one naive CD8 sample, the pipeline and MIGEC produced similar UMI counts, unique TCR numbers and clonal distributions. The repertoires were searched for approximately 7,000 CMV-associated CDR3 sequences that had been compiled from VDJdb and a published dataset. TCRdb applied fastp at Q25 and MiXCR to the public reads, then kept only in-frame beta chains. Duplicate CDR3 protein sequences are folded into a single record with the most common DNA and genes. The V and J calls and clone size are TCRdb's, not the authors'. The sample includes about 120,000 distinct CDR3 sequences, with 36% observed a single time. The ten largest clones capture about 0.85% of the sample.

From the second PCR step onward, the TCR alpha chain libraries and the TCR beta chain libraries were amplified separately. To determine each donor's CMV status, fresh PBMCs were stimulated overnight with CMV viral lysate, and IFNgamma production from CD4+ T cells was then assessed. CD4 T cells were positively selected using Miltenyi beads, after which CD8 T cells were positively selected from the CD4-negative fraction. Cells were stained for CD3, CD4, CD8, CD45RA, CD27 and a live/dead dye and were sorted on a BD Aria II into four subsets based on CD45RA and CD27. Blood came from a few healthy volunteers, each fractionated into CD4 and CD8 T cells and then into four differentiation subsets. About 120 ml of peripheral blood was drawn per donor, and PBMC were isolated by Ficoll-Paque PLUS density-gradient centrifugation. Sorted cells were lysed in RLT buffer, after which RNA was extracted using a Qiagen RNeasy kit and stored at -80 degrees C.

Note on this clonotype: What antigen it recognizes has not been identified. Base qualities are missing; no much larger clone stands one base away.

Sequencing was carried out using central memory CD4+ T cells from blood. The cell subset or site label for this specimen denotes: central memory, CD45RA- CD27+. This TCR was sampled from a human donor in good health. The V and J segments used are TRBV7-8 and TRBJ2-6, with the D gene not confidently named. The CDR3 is CASSLDLSGANVLTF. The base sequence is TGTGCCAGCAGCTTAGACCTCTCTGGGGCCAACGTCCTGACTTTC.